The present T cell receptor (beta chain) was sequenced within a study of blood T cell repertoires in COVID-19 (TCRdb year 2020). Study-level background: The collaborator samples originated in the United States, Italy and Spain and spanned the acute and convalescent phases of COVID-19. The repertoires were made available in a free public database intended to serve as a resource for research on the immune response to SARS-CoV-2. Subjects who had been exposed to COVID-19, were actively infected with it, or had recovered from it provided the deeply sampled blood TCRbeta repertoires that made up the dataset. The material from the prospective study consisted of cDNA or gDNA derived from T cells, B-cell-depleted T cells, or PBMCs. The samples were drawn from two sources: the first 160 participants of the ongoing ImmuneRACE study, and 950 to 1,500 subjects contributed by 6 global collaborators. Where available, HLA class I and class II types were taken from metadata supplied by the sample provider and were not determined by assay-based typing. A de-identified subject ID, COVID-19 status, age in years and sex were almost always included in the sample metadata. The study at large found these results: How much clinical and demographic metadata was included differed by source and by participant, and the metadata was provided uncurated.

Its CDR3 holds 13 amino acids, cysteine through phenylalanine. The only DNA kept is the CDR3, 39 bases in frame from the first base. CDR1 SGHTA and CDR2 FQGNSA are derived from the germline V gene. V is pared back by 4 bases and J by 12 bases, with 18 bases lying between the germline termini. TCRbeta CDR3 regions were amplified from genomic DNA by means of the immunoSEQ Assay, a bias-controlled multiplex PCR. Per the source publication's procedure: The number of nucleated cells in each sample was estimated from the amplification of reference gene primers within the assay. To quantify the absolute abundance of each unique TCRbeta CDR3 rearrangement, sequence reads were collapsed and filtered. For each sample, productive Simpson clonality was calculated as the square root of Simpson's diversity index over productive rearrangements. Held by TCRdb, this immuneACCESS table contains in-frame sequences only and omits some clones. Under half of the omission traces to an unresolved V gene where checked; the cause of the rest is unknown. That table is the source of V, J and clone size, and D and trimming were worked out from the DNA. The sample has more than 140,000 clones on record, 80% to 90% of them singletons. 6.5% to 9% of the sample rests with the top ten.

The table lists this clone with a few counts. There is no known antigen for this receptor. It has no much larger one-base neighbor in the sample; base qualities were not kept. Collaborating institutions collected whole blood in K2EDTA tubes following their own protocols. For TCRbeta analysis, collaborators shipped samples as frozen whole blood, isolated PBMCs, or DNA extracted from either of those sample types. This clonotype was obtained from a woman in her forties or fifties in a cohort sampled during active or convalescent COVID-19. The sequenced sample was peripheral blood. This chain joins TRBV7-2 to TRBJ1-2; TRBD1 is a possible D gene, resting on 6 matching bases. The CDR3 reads CASSSQGQLDHTF. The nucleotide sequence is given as TGTGCCAGCAGCTCCCAGGGACAACTCGACCACACCTTC.